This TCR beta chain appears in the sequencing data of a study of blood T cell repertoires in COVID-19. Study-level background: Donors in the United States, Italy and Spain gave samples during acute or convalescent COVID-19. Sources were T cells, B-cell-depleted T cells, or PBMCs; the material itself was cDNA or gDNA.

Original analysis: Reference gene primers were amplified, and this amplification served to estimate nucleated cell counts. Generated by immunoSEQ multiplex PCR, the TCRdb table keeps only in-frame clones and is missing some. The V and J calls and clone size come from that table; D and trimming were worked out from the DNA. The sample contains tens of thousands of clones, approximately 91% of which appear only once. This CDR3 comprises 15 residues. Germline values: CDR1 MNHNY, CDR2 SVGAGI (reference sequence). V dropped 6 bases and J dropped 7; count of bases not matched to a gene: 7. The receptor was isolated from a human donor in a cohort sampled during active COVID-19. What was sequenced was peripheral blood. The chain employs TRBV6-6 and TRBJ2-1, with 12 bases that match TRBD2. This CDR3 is CASSKTSGRRNEQFF. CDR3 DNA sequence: TGTGCCAGCAGCAAGACTAGCGGGAGACGGAATGAGCAGTTCTTC.